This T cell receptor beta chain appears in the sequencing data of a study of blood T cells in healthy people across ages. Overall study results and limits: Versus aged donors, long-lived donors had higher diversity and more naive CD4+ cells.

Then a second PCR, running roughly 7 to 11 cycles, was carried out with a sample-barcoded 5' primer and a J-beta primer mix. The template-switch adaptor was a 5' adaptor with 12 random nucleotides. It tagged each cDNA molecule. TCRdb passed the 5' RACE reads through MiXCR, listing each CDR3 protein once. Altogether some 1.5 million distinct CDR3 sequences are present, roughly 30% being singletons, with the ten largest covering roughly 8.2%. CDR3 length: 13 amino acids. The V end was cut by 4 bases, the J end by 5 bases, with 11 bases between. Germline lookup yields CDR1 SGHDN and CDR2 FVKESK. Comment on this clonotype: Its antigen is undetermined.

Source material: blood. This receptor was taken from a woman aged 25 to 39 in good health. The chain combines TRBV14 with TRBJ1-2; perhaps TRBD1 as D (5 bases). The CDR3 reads CASSPIDSYGYTF. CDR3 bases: TGTGCCAGCAGCCCAATTGACAGTTATGGCTACACCTTC.